This TCR beta chain was captured in a study of regulatory and conventional T cells in RAG deficiency. The V end lost 0 bases, the J end lost 3 bases, and 3 bases lay between the germline ends. The germline V gene has CDR1 SGHRS and CDR2 YFSETQ. There are 12 residues in the CDR3. This clone came up a few times. TCRdb's table, derived via immunoSEQ multiplex PCR, lists solely in-frame clones and lacks some. The sample shows under 35,000 clones, about 90% of them seen only once. This sample was shared with a second study, whose subject was regulatory T cells. This second report adds: Amplification used 52 TRBV primers and 13 TRBJ primers.

The V and J genes are TRBV5-1 and TRBJ1-2; no definite D call. This receptor was obtained from a human donor in good health. The sample taken for sequencing was CD8+ T cells sorted from blood. The CDR3 sequence: CASSLEDYGYTF. The CDR3 coding sequence is TGCGCCAGCAGCTTGGAGGACTATGGCTACACCTTC. Together with reference TRBV5-1 and TRBJ1-2, the CDR3 gives the full variable domain: KAGVTQTPRYLIKTRGQQVTLSCSPISGHRSVSWYQQTPGQGLQFLFEYFSETQRNKGNFPGRFSGRQFSNSRSEMNVSTLELGDSALYLCASSLEDYGYTFGSGTRLTVV.